The subject of this entry is one TCR beta chain. CDR3 length: 16 amino acids. V was shortened by 6 bases and J by 3 bases, with 19 bases between the two germline ends. CDR1 LNHDA and CDR2 SQIVND come from the germline V gene (reference sequence). The table came from immunoSEQ multiplex PCR; TCRdb's copy has only in-frame clones and leaves some out. The sample lists roughly 70,000 clones; approximately 80% were seen once. The data were obtained in a study of OX40 agonist ivuxolimab in advanced cancers. Across the whole study: Age averaged around 58 years (range roughly 23 to 80), and 70% to 85% were male.

Specimen: CD4+ or CD8+ T cells sorted from blood, collected in a trial of the OX40 agonist ivuxolimab. The TCR originated in an adult with an advanced solid tumor such as melanoma, head and neck, liver or kidney cancer. The V gene is TRBV19, the J gene TRBJ2-3; possible D gene TRBD1, 6 bases. The CDR3 loop reads CASRQPGRGRTDTQYF. DNA for the CDR3: TGTGCCAGTAGGCAACCGGGCAGGGGAAGGACAGATACGCAGTATTTT.